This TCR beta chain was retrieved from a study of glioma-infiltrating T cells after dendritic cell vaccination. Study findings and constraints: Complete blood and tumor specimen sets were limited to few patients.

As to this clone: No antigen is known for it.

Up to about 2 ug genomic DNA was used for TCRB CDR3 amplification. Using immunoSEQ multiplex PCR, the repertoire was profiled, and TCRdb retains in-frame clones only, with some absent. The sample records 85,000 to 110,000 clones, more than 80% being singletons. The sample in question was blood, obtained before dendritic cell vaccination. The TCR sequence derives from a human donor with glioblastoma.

The CDR3 is CASSLGGGMGHYGYTF. The CDR3 coding sequence is TGTGCCAGCAGCTTAGGGGGAGGCATGGGACACTATGGCTACACCTTC. This sequence joins TRBV11-2 and TRBJ1-2; D might be TRBD1 (5 bases). This CDR3 has 16 residues. Between the trimmed V and J ends, which lost 1 base and 3 bases, there was a span of 15 bases. Germline CDR1 SGHAT, CDR2 FQNNGV.